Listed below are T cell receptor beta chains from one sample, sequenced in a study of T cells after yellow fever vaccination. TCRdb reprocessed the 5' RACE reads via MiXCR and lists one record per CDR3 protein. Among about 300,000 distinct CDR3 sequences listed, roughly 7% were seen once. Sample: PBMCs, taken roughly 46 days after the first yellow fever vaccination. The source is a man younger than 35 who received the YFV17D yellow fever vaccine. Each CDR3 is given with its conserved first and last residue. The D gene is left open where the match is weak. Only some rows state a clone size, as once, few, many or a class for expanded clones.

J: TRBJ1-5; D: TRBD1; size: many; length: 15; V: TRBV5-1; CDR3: CASSLQGATNQPQHF; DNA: TGCGCCAGCAGCTTGCAGGGGGCGACCAATCAGCCCCAGCATTTT
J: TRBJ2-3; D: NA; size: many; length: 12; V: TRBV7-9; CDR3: CASSLDWRLKYF; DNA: TGTGCCAGCAGCTTAGATTGGCGCCTGAAGTATTTT
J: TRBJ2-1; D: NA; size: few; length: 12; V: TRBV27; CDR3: CASRQQGNEQFF; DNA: TGTGCCAGCAGACAACAGGGAAATGAGCAGTTCTTC
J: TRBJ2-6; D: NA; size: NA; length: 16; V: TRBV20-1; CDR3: CSATGGQPSGANVLTF; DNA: TGCAGTGCTACTGGAGGGCAGCCCTCTGGGGCCAACGTCCTGACTTTC
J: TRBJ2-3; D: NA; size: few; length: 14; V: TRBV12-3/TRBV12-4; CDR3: CASSGLRSTDTQYF; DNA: TGTGCCAGCAGCGGACTGAGAAGCACAGATACGCAGTATTTT
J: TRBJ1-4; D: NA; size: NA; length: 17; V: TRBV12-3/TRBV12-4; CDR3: CASSLVQGSTTNEKLFF; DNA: TGTGCCAGCAGTTTAGTTCAGGGGTCGACAACTAATGAAAAACTGTTTTTT
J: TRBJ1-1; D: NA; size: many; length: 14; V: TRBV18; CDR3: CASSPQVRNTEAFF; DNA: TGTGCCAGCTCACCACAGGTGAGAAACACTGAAGCTTTCTTT
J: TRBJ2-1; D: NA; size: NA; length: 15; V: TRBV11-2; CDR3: CASSLDLGTYNEQFF; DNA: TGTGCCAGCAGCTTAGATCTTGGGACCTACAATGAGCAGTTCTTC
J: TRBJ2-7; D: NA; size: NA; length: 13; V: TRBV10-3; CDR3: CAISDLSSYEQYF; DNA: TGTGCCATCAGTGACCTTAGCTCCTACGAGCAGTACTTC
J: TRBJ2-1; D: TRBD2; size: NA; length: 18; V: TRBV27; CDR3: CASSLLGGGAERSNEQFF; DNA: TGTGCCAGCAGTTTATTGGGCGGGGGGGCAGAGAGGAGCAATGAGCAGTTCTTC
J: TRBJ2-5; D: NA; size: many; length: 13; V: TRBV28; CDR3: CASSSGVYETQYF; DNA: TGTGCCAGCAGTTCCGGGGTCTATGAGACCCAGTACTTC
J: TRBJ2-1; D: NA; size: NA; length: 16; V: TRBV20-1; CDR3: CSARGEGRGGYNEQFF; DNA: TGCAGTGCTAGAGGCGAAGGGAGGGGGGGGTACAATGAGCAGTTCTTC
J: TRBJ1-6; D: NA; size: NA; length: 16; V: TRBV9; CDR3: CASSFTSRDPFSPLHF; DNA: TGTGCCAGCAGCTTCACCAGCCGGGACCCCTTTTCACCCCTCCACTTT
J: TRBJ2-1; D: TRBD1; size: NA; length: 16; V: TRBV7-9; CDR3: CASSAQIRGPDNEQFF; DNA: TGTGCCAGCAGCGCGCAGATCAGGGGGCCGGACAATGAGCAGTTCTTC
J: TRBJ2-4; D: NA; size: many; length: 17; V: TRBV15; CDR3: CATSREEGWLAKNIQYF; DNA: TGTGCCACCAGCAGAGAGGAGGGCTGGCTAGCCAAAAACATTCAGTACTTC
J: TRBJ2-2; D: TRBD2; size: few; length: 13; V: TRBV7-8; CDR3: CASSEREGRQLFF; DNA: TGTGCCAGCAGCGAAAGGGAGGGTAGGCAGCTGTTTTTT
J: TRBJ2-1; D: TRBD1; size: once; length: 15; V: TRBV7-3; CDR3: CASSLDRGFHNEQFF; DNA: TGTGCCAGCAGCTTAGACAGGGGGTTCCACAATGAGCAGTTCTTC
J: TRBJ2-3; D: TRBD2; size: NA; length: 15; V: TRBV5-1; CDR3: CASSPRTSRTDTQYF; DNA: TGCGCCAGCAGCCCAAGGACTAGCAGGACAGATACGCAGTATTTT